Presented here are 27 T cell receptor beta chains from one specimen sequenced in a study of cytomegalovirus exposure and HLA in healthy donors (dated by TCRdb to between 2016 and 2019). Library creation used the immunoSEQ multiplex PCR assay. A mixture of 60 forward primers for TCR Vbeta segments and 13 reverse primers for TCR Jbeta segments was used in the multiplex PCR. Sourced from immuneACCESS, this table was stored by TCRdb with only in-frame sequences that have V and J called. A share of the clones is absent; for the studies checked, an unresolved V gene accounts for under half, and the remainder has no known explanation. This sample comprises some 130,000 clones, about 80% of them detected only once. The biggest ten clones account for more than 3% of the sample. The specimen sequenced was PBMCs. The source of these receptors is a male donor in good health and CMV-seronegative.

The chain has TRBV28 and TRBJ2-7, with TRBD1 matching 7 bases. Trimming removed 5 bases from V and 1 base from J; junction bases left unmatched: 8. Germline V gene data show CDR1 as MDHEN and CDR2 as SYDVKM. There are 15 residues in the CDR3. The CDR3 DNA follows: TGTGCCAGCAGTCTCAGGGGGTCAACTTCCTACGAGCAGTACTTC. Protein: CASSLRGSTSYEQYF. The full variable domain, rest sourced from reference TRBV28 and TRBJ2-7, is DVKVTQSSRYLVKRTGEKVFLECVQDMDHENMFWYRQDPGLGLRLIYFSYDVKMKEKGDIPEGYSVSREKKERFSLILESASTNQTSMYLCASSLRGSTSYEQYFGPGTRLTVT.

The chain employs TRBV5-4 and TRBJ1-1; no definite D call. The V end lost 5 bases, the J end lost 1 base, and 15 bases lay between the germline ends. CDR3 length: 15 amino acids. CDR1 and CDR2 (germline): SGHNT, YYREEE (reference sequence). The CDR3 nucleotides are TGTGCCAGCAGTTACCTTAGTGAATGGAACACTGAAGCTTTCTTT. It codes for CASSYLSEWNTEAFF.

The DNA of the CDR3 is TGTGCCAGCAGCGTAGCTGGGACAGGTCTGGGCTACACCTTC. Its translation: CASSVAGTGLGYTF. This rearrangement joins TRBV9 to TRBJ1-2, with 8 bases aligning to TRBD1. Trimming removed 0 bases from V and 8 bases from J; junction bases left unmatched: 6. The CDR3 consists of 14 residues. Looked up from germline, CDR1 is SGDLS and CDR2 is YYNGEE.

The V gene is TRBV2, the J gene TRBJ1-4, with TRBD1 matching 7 bases. Unmatched junction bases numbered 4, after V lost 0 bases and J lost 6 bases. The CDR3 consists of 15 residues. Germline V lookup: CDR1 SNHLY, CDR2 FYNNEI. The CDR3 sequence is CASSEAGGGDEKLFF. CDR3 nucleotide sequence: TGTGCCAGCAGTGAAGCAGGGGGCGGGGATGAAAAACTGTTTTTT.

The chain is built from TRBV2 and TRBJ1-5; TRBD1 agrees at 8 bases. Germline CDR1 SNHLY, CDR2 FYNNEI. V lost 6 bases and J lost 0; bases outside the gene matches: 4. The CDR3 has 15 amino acids. This chain's CDR3 is CASSWGQVSNQPQHF. The CDR3 DNA follows: TGTGCCAGCAGCTGGGGACAGGTTAGCAATCAGCCCCAGCATTTT.

The rearrangement joins TRBV7-6 to TRBJ1-2, with 9 nucleotides matching TRBD1. From germline, CDR1 is SGHVS and CDR2 FNYEAQ. J gave up 2 bases and V 5 bases, and 9 bases lay outside the gene matches. The CDR3 consists of 16 residues. The CDR3 DNA is TGTGCCAGCAGCCCCCGATACAGGGGGCTGAACTATGGCTACACCTTC. This encodes CASSPRYRGLNYGYTF. Full variable domain (rest looked up from reference TRBV7-6 and TRBJ1-2): GAGVSQSPRYKVTKRGQDVALRCDPISGHVSLYWYRQALGQGPEFLTYFNYEAQQDKSGLPNDRFSAERPEGSISTLTIQRTEQRDSAMYRCASSPRYRGLNYGYTFGSGTRLTVV.

V usage is TRBV9 and J usage is TRBJ2-2; D might be TRBD2 (7 bases). The germline gives CDR1 SGDLS, CDR2 YYNGEE. V was pared by 0 bases and J by 0 bases, with 9 bases between. This CDR3 is built from 16 residues. The DNA for the CDR3 is TGTGCCAGCAGCGTAGCGGGGGGCGCGAACACCGGGGAGCTGTTTTTT. This codes for CASSVAGGANTGELFF.

Notes on this clone: Other DNA sequences in the same sample also yield this CDR3. The chain couples TRBV5-4 to TRBJ2-2, with TRBD1 identical over 7 bases. The trim removed 3 bases at V and 11 bases at J, leaving 13 bases unmatched. The CDR3 extends over 15 amino acids. Germline V gene sequence: CDR1 SGHNT, CDR2 YYREEE (reference sequence). CDR3 DNA: TGTGCCAGCAGCTCCTTCGACAGGGTCCTTGGAGAGCTGTTTTTT. Encoded protein: CASSSFDRVLGELFF.

The chain links TRBV9 to TRBJ1-2; D is ambiguous. Germline-derived CDR1 and CDR2 are SGDLS and YYNGEE. Trimming stripped 4 bases from V and 4 bases from J, with 14 bases between. The CDR3 totals 14 residues. The CDR3 DNA reads as TGTGCCAGCAGCTTCGAATCCGGGGTCTATGGCTACACCTTC. Its protein is CASSFESGVYGYTF.

The chain carries TRBV5-1 and TRBJ1-2; D is possibly TRBD1 (5 bases). Trimming left V 0 bases short and J 0 bases short, with 9 bases between. Looked up from germline, CDR1 is SGHRS and CDR2 is YFSETQ. The CDR3 consists of 15 residues. The CDR3 protein is CASSLAPGPNYGYTF. The CDR3, as DNA: TGCGCCAGCAGCTTGGCTCCAGGGCCTAACTATGGCTACACCTTC.

The count of this clone is one. The J gene is TRBJ2-1, the V gene TRBV6-1; 7 nucleotides agree with TRBD1. Unmatched junction bases numbered 8, after V lost 3 bases and J lost 3 bases. CDR1 and CDR2 (germline): MNHNS, SASEGT. The CDR3 is made up of 16 amino acids. CDR3 region: CASSDPRQGLYNEQFF. The CDR3, as DNA: TGTGCCAGCAGTGACCCAAGACAGGGCCTCTACAATGAGCAGTTCTTC.

The chain is built from TRBV10-3 and TRBJ2-5, with 7 positions matching TRBD1. V lost 6 bases and J lost 2; bases outside the gene matches: 0. Per the germline V gene, CDR1 is ENHRY and CDR2 is SYGVKD. There are 12 residues in the CDR3. The CDR3 reads CAIRGQQETQYF. The DNA of the CDR3 is TGTGCCATCAGGGGACAGCAAGAGACCCAGTACTTC.

This rearrangement joins TRBV4-3 to TRBJ2-5; 10 bases fit TRBD2. The CDR3 length is 16 residues. Trimming removed 1 base from V and 1 base from J; junction bases left unmatched: 3. The germline V gene encodes CDR1 LGHNA and CDR2 YSLEER. The CDR3 DNA reads TGCGCCAGCAGCCAAGTAGCGGGGGGTTTCCAAGAGACCCAGTACTTC. Translated, it gives CASSQVAGGFQETQYF.

This clone was found once. The rearrangement uses TRBV30 and TRBJ2-1; 8 nucleotides align to TRBD1. With 1 base clipped from V and 5 bases from J, the junction kept 10 bases outside the gene matches. In germline, CDR1 is GTSNPN, CDR2 SVGIG (reference sequence). This CDR3 is built from 16 residues. The CDR3 spells CAWSGRQGSPNNEQFF. CDR3 DNA sequence: TGTGCCTGGAGTGGGAGACAGGGGAGTCCTAACAATGAGCAGTTCTTC.

V usage is TRBV7-2 and J usage is TRBJ2-1; tentatively, D is TRBD1 (5 bases). V was shortened by 1 base and J by 2 bases, with 9 bases between the two germline ends. Looked up from germline, CDR1 is SGHTA and CDR2 is FQGNSA. CDR3 length: 15 amino acids. The CDR3 DNA follows: TGTGCCAGCAGCTTAGACAGGCTCACCTACAATGAGCAGTTCTTC. Encoded protein: CASSLDRLTYNEQFF.

This clone occurred once. The V gene is TRBV4-2, the J gene TRBJ1-3; D might be TRBD1 (6 bases). V shed 4 bases and J shed 4 bases, with 14 bases lying between them. The CDR3 totals 15 residues. Germline CDR1 reads LGHNA; CDR2 reads YNFKEQ. The CDR3 is CASSPLGGAGNTIYF. CDR3 DNA: TGTGCCAGCAGCCCCTTGGGGGGGGCCGGAAACACCATATATTTT.

The chain combines TRBV5-1 with TRBJ1-2; D is possibly TRBD1 (5 bases). Germline values: CDR1 SGHRS, CDR2 YFSETQ. The CDR3 sequence is 13 residues long. Trimming shortened V by 0 bases and J by 4 bases, and 7 bases separated the two germline ends. The CDR3: CASSLGGAYGYTF. CDR3 bases: TGCGCCAGCAGCTTGGGTGGGGCCTATGGCTACACCTTC.

This rearrangement joins TRBV9 to TRBJ1-1, with 7 bases that match TRBD1. The ends lost 3 bases at V and 0 bases at J; junction bases unmatched: 5. CDR1 SGDLS and CDR2 YYNGEE come from the germline V gene. The CDR3 extends over 15 amino acids. The DNA for the CDR3 is TGTGCCAGCAGCGACCAGGGACAGTTGAACACTGAAGCTTTCTTT. This translates into CASSDQGQLNTEAFF.

This chain links TRBV19 with TRBJ1-2; D perhaps matches TRBD1 (6 bases). The V gene lost 0 bases and the J gene lost 4 bases, with 21 bases spanning the gap. CDR3 length equals 18 residues. The V gene's germline CDR1 is LNHDA and CDR2 SQIVND (reference sequence). CDR3: CASSIDGTRGRKLYGYTF. The CDR3 nucleotides are TGTGCCAGTAGTATAGATGGGACAAGGGGCCGGAAACTCTATGGCTACACCTTC. The full variable domain, rest sourced from reference TRBV19 and TRBJ1-2, is DGGITQSPKYLFRKEGQNVTLSCEQNLNHDAMYWYRQDPGQGLRLIYYSQIVNDFQKGDIAEGYSVSREKKESFPLTVTSAQKNPTAFYLCASSIDGTRGRKLYGYTFGSGTRLTVV.

The rearrangement links TRBV5-7 to TRBJ2-3, with 7 bases matching TRBD2. TRBV5-7 counts as an open reading frame of uncertain function. The V segment lost 2 bases and the J segment 2 bases; nucleotides outside the gene matches: 5. CDR3 length: 15 residues. This chain's CDR3 is CASSFEGGHTDTQYF. The CDR3 DNA reads as TGTGCCAGCAGCTTTGAGGGAGGGCACACAGATACGCAGTATTTT.

This clone was recorded only once. The chain combines TRBV5-5 with TRBJ1-4; 8 nucleotides agree with TRBD1. CDR3 size: 17 residues. Unmatched junction bases numbered 13, after V lost 4 bases and J lost 5 bases. Germline loops: CDR1 SGHKS, CDR2 YYEKEE (reference sequence). Here the CDR3 reads CASSLTKARDRNEKLFF. In DNA form, the CDR3 reads TGTGCCAGCAGCCTAACCAAGGCACGGGACAGGAATGAAAAACTGTTTTTT.

This chain uses TRBV19 with TRBJ2-1; 12 bases are a match to TRBD1. CDR1 LNHDA and CDR2 SQIVND come from the germline V gene (reference sequence). CDR3 length: 16 residues. V lost 1 base and J lost 7; bases outside the gene matches: 5. The CDR3 bases are TGTGCCAGTAGTATAGTTGGGACAGGGGGCAGAAATGAGCAGTTCTTC. Translating it yields CASSIVGTGGRNEQFF. The whole variable domain, remainder taken from reference TRBV19 and TRBJ2-1, is DGGITQSPKYLFRKEGQNVTLSCEQNLNHDAMYWYRQDPGQGLRLIYYSQIVNDFQKGDIAEGYSVSREKKESFPLTVTSAQKNPTAFYLCASSIVGTGGRNEQFFGPGTRLTVL.

V and J are TRBV19 and TRBJ2-7, with 11 bases fitting TRBD1. Unmatched junction bases numbered 11, after V lost 5 bases and J lost 2 bases. The CDR3 covers 17 residues. In germline, CDR1 is LNHDA, CDR2 SQIVND (reference sequence). In DNA, the CDR3 is TGTGCCAGTAGTCCACACCAGGACAGGGGGCGGCCCTACGAGCAGTACTTC. Protein: CASSPHQDRGRPYEQYF. The variable domain in full, completed from reference TRBV19 and TRBJ2-7, reads DGGITQSPKYLFRKEGQNVTLSCEQNLNHDAMYWYRQDPGQGLRLIYYSQIVNDFQKGDIAEGYSVSREKKESFPLTVTSAQKNPTAFYLCASSPHQDRGRPYEQYFGPGTRLTVT.

In its sample, this clone was seen a few times. The rearrangement joins TRBV5-1 to TRBJ2-1; unclear D gene. The CDR3 is made up of 15 amino acids. Germline loops: CDR1 SGHRS, CDR2 YFSETQ. The V and J ends lost 5 bases and 0 bases respectively, with 12 bases between them. The CDR3 coding sequence is TGCGCCAGCAGGCTTACTGCGAGCTCCTACAATGAGCAGTTCTTC. Its protein is CASRLTASSYNEQFF.

The chain combines TRBV7-8 with TRBJ1-5; no definite D call. Germline V gives CDR1 SGHVS, CDR2 FQNEAQ. The CDR3 extends over 13 amino acids. Trimming took 1 base from V and 5 from J, leaving 6 bases between them. As DNA, the CDR3 is TGTGCCAGCAGCTTAGAGCGGGATCAGCCCCAGCATTTT. Translating it yields CASSLERDQPQHF.

This sequence joins TRBV5-4 and TRBJ2-3; 13 bases map to TRBD2. The junction had 4 bases not matched to a gene; V was cut back by 1 base and J by 5 bases. The CDR3 length is 16 residues. Looked up from germline, CDR1 is SGHNT and CDR2 is YYREEE (reference sequence). Here the CDR3 reads CASSLSGLAGEDTQYF. The DNA of the CDR3 is TGTGCCAGCAGCTTGAGTGGACTAGCGGGGGAAGATACGCAGTATTTT.

This clone was seen only a few times. The chain carries TRBV7-9 and TRBJ1-6; 7 nucleotides align to TRBD1. The CDR3 has 15 residues. After removal of 5 bases from V and 6 bases from J, the junction contained 7 bases not matched to a gene. Germline loops: CDR1 SEHNR, CDR2 FQNEAQ (reference sequence). The CDR3 reads CASSRSGTANSPLHF. CDR3 DNA: TGTGCCAGCAGCCGATCCGGGACAGCTAATTCACCCCTCCACTTT. Full variable domain (remainder filled in from reference TRBV7-9 and TRBJ1-6): DTGVSQNPRHKITKRGQNVTFRCDPISEHNRLYWYRQTLGQGPEFLTYFQNEAQLEKSRLLSDRFSAERPKGSFSTLEIQRTEQGDSAMYLCASSRSGTANSPLHFGNGTRLTVT.